This T cell receptor beta chain was recovered during a study of blood T cell repertoires in COVID-19. Background on the study: Acute and convalescent COVID-19 specimens originated in the United States, Italy and Spain. T cells, B-cell-depleted T cells, or PBMCs supplied cDNA or gDNA.

The authors' processing: The authors estimated nucleated cell counts from reference gene primer amplification. This table comes from immunoSEQ multiplex PCR, and its TCRdb copy is limited to in-frame clones, with some not included. From that table come the V and J calls and clone size; the DNA was used to work out D and trimming. The table has roughly 78,000 clones, around nine tenths seen once. This CDR3 region has 15 residues. V lost 3 bases, J lost 4 bases, and 6 bases stayed unmatched. Germline CDR1 and CDR2: SGHDN and FVKESK. V is TRBV14 and J is TRBJ2-5; 9 bases line up with TRBD2. The clonotype comes from a woman in her fifties or sixties with acute or convalescent COVID-19. Sequencing was done on a sample of peripheral blood. The CDR3 bases are TGTGCCAGCAGCCATGAGGTAGCGGGAGCAGAGACCCAGTACTTC. Protein product: CASSHEVAGAETQYF.